This T cell receptor (beta chain) comes out of a study of T cell responses to AZD1222 COVID-19 vaccine. Whole-study findings and limits: In all cases, repertoires were sampled only after the peak T cell response.

Measured with immunoSEQ multiplex PCR; TCRdb has only the in-frame clones, and not every one. The repertoire holds roughly 200,000 clones, with 80% to 95% as singletons. Points on this clone: Antigen unknown.

Germline loops: CDR1 SGHRS, CDR2 YFSETQ. Trimming stripped 3 bases from V and 5 bases from J, with 9 bases between. CDR3 length: 13 residues. The sequenced sample was peripheral blood, obtained 28 days after the second AZD1222 dose. The sequence was collected from an adult who received the AZD1222 COVID-19 vaccine. The V and J genes are TRBV5-1 and TRBJ2-1, with D possibly being TRBD1 (5 bases). CDR3 protein: CASSSVQDNEQFF. The CDR3 DNA reads TGCGCCAGCAGCTCCGTACAGGACAATGAGCAGTTCTTC. Supplemented by reference TRBV5-1 and TRBJ2-1, the full variable domain reads KAGVTQTPRYLIKTRGQQVTLSCSPISGHRSVSWYQQTPGQGLQFLFEYFSETQRNKGNFPGRFSGRQFSNSRSEMNVSTLELGDSALYLCASSSVQDNEQFFGPGTRLTVL.